Following are 9 T cell receptor beta chains from one sample sequenced in a study. TCRdb re-called the 5' RACE reads through MiXCR, storing one row per CDR3 protein. The sample shows roughly 56,000 distinct CDR3 sequences, 25% to 35% of them seen only once. Sequenced input: tumor-infiltrating naive CD4+ T cells sorted from the breast tumor. Subset meaning: naive CD4+ T cells, CD4+CD45RA+CD25-. The source is a female donor with breast cancer.

The V and J genes are TRBV7-3 and TRBJ2-1; a possible D gene is TRBD2 (5 bases). Germline CDR1 reads SGHTA; CDR2 reads FQGTGA. V lost 4 bases and J lost 1, with 8 bases in between. The CDR3 spans 14 residues. The CDR3 loop reads CASSSGGSYNEQFF. The CDR3 DNA reads TGTGCCAGCAGCTCCGGCGGGTCCTACAATGAGCAGTTCTTC.

On this clonotype: The junction and the germline gene differ at one end; a read error may be behind it. This chain links TRBV7-2 with TRBJ2-1; 7 nucleotides align to TRBD2. The CDR3 covers 14 residues. Per germline, CDR1 SGHTA and CDR2 FQGNSA. The DNA of the CDR3 is TGTGCCAGCAGCCCTCGCCGGGACTACCATGAGCAGTTCTTC. Translation: CASSPRRDYHEQFF.

Comments on this clonotype: Being one base from a much bigger clone, this may be a read error. Given the absence of the conserved phenylalanine or tryptophan at the CDR3 end, a read error is likely. The chain carries TRBV6-5 and TRBJ2-7, with D perhaps TRBD1 (6 bases). Germline V gene data show CDR1 as MNHEY and CDR2 as SVGAGI. The CDR3 totals 13 residues. Between the trimmed V and J ends, which lost 6 bases and 7 bases, there was a span of 16 bases. The CDR3 nucleotides are TGTGCCAGCAGAGGGACACGCGGTGGGGAGCAGTACTCC. Translated: CASRGTRGGEQYS.

This clonotype occurred a few times. The J gene is TRBJ2-7, the V gene TRBV4-1; D is possibly TRBD1 or TRBD2 (5 bases each). This CDR3 region has 15 residues. CDR1 MGHRA and CDR2 YSYEKL come from the germline V gene. Trimming shortened V by 4 bases and J by 2 bases, and 15 bases separated the two germline ends. The DNA for the CDR3 is TGCGCCAGCAGCCGAGACCGGGACGGTGCCTACGAGCAGTACTTC. Protein sequence: CASSRDRDGAYEQYF.

This clonotype was picked up a small number of times. This chain uses TRBV6-1 with TRBJ1-1, with TRBD1 identical over 7 bases. The V and J ends lost 4 bases and 0 bases, in that order; junction bases with no gene match: 8. The CDR3 is 16 residues long. CDR1 MNHNS and CDR2 SASEGT come from the germline V gene. In DNA, the CDR3 is TGTGCCAGCAGTGTCCCTCAGGGGGGGCTGAACACTGAAGCTTTCTTT. It is translated as CASSVPQGGLNTEAFF.

In its sample, this clonotype was seen many times. The chain carries TRBV5-4 and TRBJ2-3, with 11 bases identical to TRBD2. V lost 4 bases, J lost 1 base, and 8 bases stayed unmatched. Germline loops: CDR1 SGHNT, CDR2 YYREEE (reference sequence). The CDR3 sequence is 17 residues long. CDR3 nucleotide sequence: TGTGCCAGCAGCCCTGCCCCGACTAGCGGGGGCACAGATACGCAGTATTTT. Translated: CASSPAPTSGGTDTQYF.

V usage is TRBV6-1 and J usage is TRBJ2-1; a weak D match, TRBD2 (6 bases). The CDR3 runs 17 residues. V lost 7 bases, J lost 6 bases, and 25 bases lay in between. Germline lookup yields CDR1 MNHNS and CDR2 SASEGT. The chain's CDR3 is CASNASGLAINFNEQFF. In DNA, the CDR3 is TGTGCCAGCAATGCTTCGGGACTCGCCATAAACTTCAATGAGCAGTTCTTC.

The genes are TRBV9 and TRBJ2-2; D is perhaps TRBD1 (6 bases). CDR1 SGDLS and CDR2 YYNGEE come from the germline V gene. The CDR3 runs to 15 residues. Trimming left V 2 bases short and J 7 bases short, with 15 bases between. The CDR3 DNA is TGTGCCAGCAGCGTTGGAACAGGGCGCCGCGGGGAGCTGTTTTTT. It encodes CASSVGTGRRGELFF.

This clonotype was observed many times. This rearrangement joins TRBV7-3 to TRBJ2-1; maybe TRBD2 (5 bases). Looked up from germline, CDR1 is SGHTA and CDR2 is FQGTGA. Trimming pared 5 bases from V and 4 bases from J, leaving 21 bases between. The CDR3 runs to 17 residues. DNA for the CDR3: TGTGCCAGCAGCGACGCTCGTGCATCCAAGCGGTACAATGAGCAGTTCTTC. Translation gives CASSDARASKRYNEQFF.